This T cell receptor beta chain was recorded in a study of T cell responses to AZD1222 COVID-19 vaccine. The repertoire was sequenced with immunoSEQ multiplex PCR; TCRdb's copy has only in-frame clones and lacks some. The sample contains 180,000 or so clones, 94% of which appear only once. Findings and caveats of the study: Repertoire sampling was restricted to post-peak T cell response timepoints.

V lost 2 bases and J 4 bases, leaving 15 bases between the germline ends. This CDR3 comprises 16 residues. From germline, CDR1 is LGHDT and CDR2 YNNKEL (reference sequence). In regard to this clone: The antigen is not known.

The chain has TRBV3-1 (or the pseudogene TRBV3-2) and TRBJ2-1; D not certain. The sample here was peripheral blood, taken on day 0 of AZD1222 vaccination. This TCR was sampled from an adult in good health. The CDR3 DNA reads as TGTGCCAGCAGCCAACCCACCGTAGCCCCTTACAATGAGCAGTTCTTC. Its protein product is CASSQPTVAPYNEQFF.